Presented here are 6 T cell receptor beta chains from one specimen sequenced in a study of blood T cell repertoires in COVID-19 (dated by TCRdb to 2020 to 2022). The method behind the library was the immunoSEQ multiplex PCR assay. TCRdb provides this immuneACCESS table in a form limited to in-frame rearrangements. Some clones are lacking; in checked studies, under half of them reflect an unresolved V gene, and why the rest are absent is not known. The sample records 70,000 to 80,000 clones, approximately 80% of which are singletons. Jointly, the top ten make up 10% to 15% of the sample. Sequencing used peripheral blood. These receptors were obtained from a human donor in a cohort sampled during active COVID-19.

The chain combines TRBV30 with TRBJ1-2; 7 bases align to TRBD1. CDR1 GTSNPN and CDR2 SVGIG come from the germline V gene (reference sequence). The CDR3 covers 15 residues. The V gene end was trimmed by 1 base and the J gene end by 7 bases; junction bases not matched to a gene: 12. The CDR3 reads CAWSGTKTGLGGYTF. CDR3 DNA sequence: TGTGCCTGGAGTGGTACAAAGACAGGGCTGGGTGGCTACACCTTC.

This chain connects TRBV5-1 to TRBJ1-1; weak D call: TRBD1 (5 bases). The CDR3 is 14 amino acids. Per germline, CDR1 SGHRS and CDR2 YFSETQ. Between the trimmed V and J ends, which lost 3 bases and 0 bases, there was a span of 9 bases. This CDR3 is CASSYGHLNTEAFF. The CDR3 nucleotides read TGCGCCAGCAGCTATGGACACCTGAACACTGAAGCTTTCTTT.

The chain is built from TRBV4-3 and TRBJ2-3, with TRBD2 matching over 14 bases. From germline, CDR1 is LGHNA and CDR2 YSLEER. The CDR3 runs 19 residues. The junction had 9 bases not matched to a gene; V was cut back by 0 bases and J by 4 bases. The CDR3: CASSQEKAGTSGSADTQYF. The CDR3 coding sequence is TGCGCCAGCAGCCAAGAGAAAGCGGGGACTAGCGGGAGTGCAGATACGCAGTATTTT.

J is TRBJ1-6 and V is TRBV7-3, with 9 bases that match TRBD1. V lost 5 bases, J lost 7 bases, and 6 bases stayed unmatched. The germline CDR1 and CDR2 sequences are SGHTA and FQGTGA. The CDR3 totals 15 residues. CDR3 protein: CASSPTGGENSPLHF. DNA of the CDR3: TGTGCCAGCAGCCCCACAGGGGGCGAAAATTCACCCCTCCACTTT.

The chain couples TRBV30 to TRBJ1-3, with D possibly matching TRBD1 (5 bases). The V gene lost 4 bases and the J gene lost 4 bases, with 8 bases spanning the gap. Germline lookup yields CDR1 GTSNPN and CDR2 SVGIG (reference sequence). The CDR3 runs 12 residues. CDR3 loop: CAWTREGNTIYF. The CDR3 nucleotides read TGTGCCTGGACCAGGGAAGGAAACACCATATATTTT.

The chain recombines TRBV6-5 with TRBJ2-7, with TRBD1 matching over 9 bases. The germline gives CDR1 MNHEY, CDR2 SVGAGI. V lost 5 bases to trimming and J lost 7 bases; unmatched junction nucleotides: 9. The CDR3 is 14 residues long. CDR3 DNA sequence: TGTGCCAGCAGTAAGGGACAGGGAGTCGGTGAGCAGTACGTC. Its translation: CASSKGQGVGEQYV.